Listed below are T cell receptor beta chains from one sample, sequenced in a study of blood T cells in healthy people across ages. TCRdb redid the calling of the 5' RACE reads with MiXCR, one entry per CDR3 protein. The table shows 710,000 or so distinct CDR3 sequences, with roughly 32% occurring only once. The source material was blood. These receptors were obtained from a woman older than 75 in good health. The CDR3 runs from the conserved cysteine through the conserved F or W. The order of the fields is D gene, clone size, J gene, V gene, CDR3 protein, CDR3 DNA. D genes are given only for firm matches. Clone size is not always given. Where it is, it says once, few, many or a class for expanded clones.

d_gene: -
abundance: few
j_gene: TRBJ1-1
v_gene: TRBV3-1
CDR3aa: CASSKISGGTEAFF
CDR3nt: TGTGCCAGCAGCAAGATTAGCGGAGGCACTGAAGCTTTCTTT

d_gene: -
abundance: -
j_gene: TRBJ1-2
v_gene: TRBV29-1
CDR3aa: CSVEEGGQLGYTF
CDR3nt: TGCAGCGTTGAAGAAGGTGGGCAATTGGGCTACACCTTC

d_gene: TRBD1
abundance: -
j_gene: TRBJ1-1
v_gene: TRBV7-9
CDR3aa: CATHRGREAFF
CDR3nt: TGTGCGACTCACAGGGGAAGAGAAGCTTTCTTT

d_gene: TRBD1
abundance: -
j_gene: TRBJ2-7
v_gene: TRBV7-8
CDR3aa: CASSLVQTGSYEQYF
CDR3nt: TGTGCCAGCAGCTTAGTGCAGACAGGGTCCTACGAGCAGTACTTT

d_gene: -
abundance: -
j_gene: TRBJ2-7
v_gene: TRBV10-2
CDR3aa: CAASTMGVGYEQYF
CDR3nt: TGCGCCGCCTCGACGATGGGAGTTGGCTACGAGCAGTACTTC

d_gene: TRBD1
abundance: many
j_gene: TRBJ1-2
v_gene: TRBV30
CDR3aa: CAWLRDRALYGYTF
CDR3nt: TGTGCCTGGCTCCGGGACAGGGCGTTGTATGGCTACACCTTC

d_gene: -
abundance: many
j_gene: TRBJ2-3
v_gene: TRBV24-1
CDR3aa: CATSAAGSTDTQYF
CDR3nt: TGTGCCACCAGTGCGGCAGGGAGCACAGATACGCAGTATTTT

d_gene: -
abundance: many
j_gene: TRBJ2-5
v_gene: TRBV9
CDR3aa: CASSVKGKETQYF
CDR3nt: TGTGCCAGCAGCGTGAAAGGAAAAGAGACCCAGTACTTC

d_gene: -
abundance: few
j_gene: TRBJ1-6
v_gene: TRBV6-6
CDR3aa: CASSYRGPYNSPLHF
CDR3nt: TGTGCCAGCAGTTACCGGGGCCCCTATAATTCACCCCTCCACTTT

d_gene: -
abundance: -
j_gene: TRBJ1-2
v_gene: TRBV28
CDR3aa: CASSPGVRVYGYTF
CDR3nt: TGTGCCAGCAGCCCCGGGGTGAGGGTCTATGGCTACACCTTC

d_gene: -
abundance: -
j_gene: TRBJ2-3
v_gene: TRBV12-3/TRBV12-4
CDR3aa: CASRSRLDTQYF
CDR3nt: TGTGCCAGCAGATCGAGACTGGATACGCAGTATTTT

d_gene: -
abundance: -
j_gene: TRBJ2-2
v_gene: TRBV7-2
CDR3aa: CASSRTRGELFF
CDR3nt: TGTGCCAGCAGCAGAACTAGGGGGGAGCTGTTTTTT

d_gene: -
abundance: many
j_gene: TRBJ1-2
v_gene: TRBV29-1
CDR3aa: CSVEWWTGNYGYTF
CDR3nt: TGCAGCGTTGAGTGGTGGACGGGTAACTATGGCTACACCTTC

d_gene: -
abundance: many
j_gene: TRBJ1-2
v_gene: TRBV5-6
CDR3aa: CASSLGQPNYGYTF
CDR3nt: TGTGCCAGCAGCCTAGGACAGCCTAACTATGGCTACACCTTC

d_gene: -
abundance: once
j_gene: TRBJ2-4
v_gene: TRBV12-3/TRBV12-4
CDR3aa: CASSLPGEAKNIQYF
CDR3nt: TGTGCCAGCAGTTTACCAGGGGAGGCAAAAAACATTCAGTACTTC

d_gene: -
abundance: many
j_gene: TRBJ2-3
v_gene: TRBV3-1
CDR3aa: CASSQDLQGSQYF
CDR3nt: TGTGCCAGCAGCCAAGATTTACAGGGTTCGCAGTATTTT

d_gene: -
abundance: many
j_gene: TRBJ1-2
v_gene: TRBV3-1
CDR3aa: CASSQDPQGWGYTF
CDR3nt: TGTGCCAGCAGCCAAGACCCTCAGGGATGGGGCTACACCTTC

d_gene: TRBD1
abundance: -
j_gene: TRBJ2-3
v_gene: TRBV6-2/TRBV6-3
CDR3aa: CASSRPTGGAFRDTQYF
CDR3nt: TGTGCCAGCAGCCGTCCGACAGGGGGCGCGTTCAGAGATACGCAGTATTTT

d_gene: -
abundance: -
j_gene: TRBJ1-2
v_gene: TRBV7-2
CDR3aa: CASSPEPLPDYGYTF
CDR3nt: TGTGCCAGCAGCCCAGAACCCCTCCCGGACTATGGCTACACCTTC

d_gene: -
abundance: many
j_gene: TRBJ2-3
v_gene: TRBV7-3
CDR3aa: CASSLAGRGDTQYF
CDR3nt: TGTGCCAGCAGCTTAGCGGGGAGAGGGGATACGCAGTATTTT

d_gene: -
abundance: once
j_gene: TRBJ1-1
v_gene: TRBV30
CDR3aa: CAWSVNRVGAEAFF
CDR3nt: TGTGCCTGGAGTGTAAACAGGGTCGGGGCTGAAGCTTTCTTT

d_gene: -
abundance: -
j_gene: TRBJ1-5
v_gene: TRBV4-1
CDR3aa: CASQDGAFNPAGPQHF
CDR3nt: TGCGCCAGCCAGGACGGTGCCTTCAACCCAGCTGGGCCCCAGCATTTT

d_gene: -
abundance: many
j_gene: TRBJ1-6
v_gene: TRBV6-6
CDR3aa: CASIYSYNSPLHF
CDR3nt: TGTGCCAGCATCTATTCCTATAATTCACCCCTCCACTTT

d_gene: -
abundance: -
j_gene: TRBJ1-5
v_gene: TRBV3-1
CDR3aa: CASSGKRDQRQHF
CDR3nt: TGTGCCAGCAGCGGGAAAAGGGATCAGCGCCAGCATTTT

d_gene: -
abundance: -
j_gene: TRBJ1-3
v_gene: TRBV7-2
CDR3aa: CASSLISGLSSGNTIYF
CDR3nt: TGTGCCAGCAGCCTCATCTCAGGGTTGAGCTCTGGAAACACCATATATTTT

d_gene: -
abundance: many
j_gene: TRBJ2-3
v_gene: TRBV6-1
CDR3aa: CASSEGHQTRTDTQYF
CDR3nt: TGTGCCAGCAGTGAAGGTCATCAGACACGCACAGATACGCAGTATTTT

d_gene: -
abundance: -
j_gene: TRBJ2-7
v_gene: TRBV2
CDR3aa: CASSEALGDSYEQYF
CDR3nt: TGTGCCAGCAGTGAAGCGCTTGGGGACTCCTACGAGCAGTACTTC

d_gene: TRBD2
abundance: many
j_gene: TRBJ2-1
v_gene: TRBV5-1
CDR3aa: CASSLVAGELREQFF
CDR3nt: TGCGCCAGCAGCTTGGTAGCGGGGGAGTTACGTGAGCAGTTCTTC

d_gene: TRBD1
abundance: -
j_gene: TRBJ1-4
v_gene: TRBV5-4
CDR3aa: CASSKGTGNSANEKLFF
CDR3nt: TGTGCCAGCAGCAAAGGGACAGGCAATTCCGCTAATGAAAAACTGTTTTTT

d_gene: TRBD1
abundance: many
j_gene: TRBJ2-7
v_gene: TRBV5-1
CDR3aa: CASSPGQDYEQYF
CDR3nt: TGCGCCAGCAGCCCTGGACAGGACTACGAGCAGTACTTC

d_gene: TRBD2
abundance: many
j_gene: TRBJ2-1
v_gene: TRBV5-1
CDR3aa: CASSWGLAGGPLNEQFF
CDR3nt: TGCGCCAGCAGCTGGGGACTAGCGGGGGGGCCTCTTAATGAGCAGTTCTTC

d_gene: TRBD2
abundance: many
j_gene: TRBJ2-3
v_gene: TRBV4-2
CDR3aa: CASSGSGGADTQYF
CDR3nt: TGTGCCAGCTCCGGTAGCGGGGGCGCAGATACGCAGTATTTT

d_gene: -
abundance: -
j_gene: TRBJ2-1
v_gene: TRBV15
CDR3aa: CATSRVLNEQFF
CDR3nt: TGTGCCACCAGCAGAGTCCTCAATGAGCAGTTCTTC

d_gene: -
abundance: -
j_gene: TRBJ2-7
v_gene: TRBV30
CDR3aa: CAWRQSSYNEQYF
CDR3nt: TGTGCCTGGCGACAGAGCTCCTACAATGAGCAGTACTTC

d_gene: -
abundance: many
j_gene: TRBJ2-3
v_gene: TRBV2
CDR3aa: CASSERLGRDTQYF
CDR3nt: TGTGCCAGCAGTGAAAGGCTAGGTCGAGATACGCAGTATTTT

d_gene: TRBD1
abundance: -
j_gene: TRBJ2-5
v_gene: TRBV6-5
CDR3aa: CASSRTGGYQETQYF
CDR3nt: TGTGCCAGCAGCCGGACAGGGGGTTACCAAGAGACCCAGTACTTC

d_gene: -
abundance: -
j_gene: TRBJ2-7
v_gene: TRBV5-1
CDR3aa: CASSSLDTTYEQYF
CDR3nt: TGCGCCAGCAGCTCGCTGGACACAACCTACGAGCAGTACTTC

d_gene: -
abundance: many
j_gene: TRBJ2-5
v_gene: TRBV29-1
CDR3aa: CSVGGGRGETQYF
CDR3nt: TGCAGCGTTGGGGGAGGCAGGGGTGAGACCCAGTACTTC

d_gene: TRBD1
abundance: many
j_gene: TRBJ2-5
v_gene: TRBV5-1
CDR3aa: CASSLGGQDQETQYF
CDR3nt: TGCGCCAGCAGCTTGGGGGGACAGGACCAAGAGACCCAGTACTTC

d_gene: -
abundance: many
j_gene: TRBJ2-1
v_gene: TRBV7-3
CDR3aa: CASSLEVGTEQFF
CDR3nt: TGTGCCAGCAGCCTAGAGGTAGGGACCGAGCAGTTCTTC

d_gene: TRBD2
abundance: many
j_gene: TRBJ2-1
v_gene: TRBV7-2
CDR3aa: CASSSGSGGGNEQFF
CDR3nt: TGTGCCAGCAGTTCGGGGAGCGGGGGAGGGAATGAGCAGTTCTTC

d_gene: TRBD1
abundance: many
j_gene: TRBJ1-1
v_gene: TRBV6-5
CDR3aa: CASSRQGGPEAFF
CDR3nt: TGTGCCAGCAGCAGACAGGGCGGCCCTGAAGCTTTCTTT

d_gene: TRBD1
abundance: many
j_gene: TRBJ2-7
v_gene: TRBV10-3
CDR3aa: CATSPIRDRVFHEQYF
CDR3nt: TGTGCCACGTCCCCGATCCGGGACAGGGTATTCCACGAGCAGTACTTC

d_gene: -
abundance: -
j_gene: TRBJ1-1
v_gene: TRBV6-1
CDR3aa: CASSDWGPNTVAFF
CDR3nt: TGTGCCAGCAGTGACTGGGGCCCCAACACTGTAGCTTTCTTT